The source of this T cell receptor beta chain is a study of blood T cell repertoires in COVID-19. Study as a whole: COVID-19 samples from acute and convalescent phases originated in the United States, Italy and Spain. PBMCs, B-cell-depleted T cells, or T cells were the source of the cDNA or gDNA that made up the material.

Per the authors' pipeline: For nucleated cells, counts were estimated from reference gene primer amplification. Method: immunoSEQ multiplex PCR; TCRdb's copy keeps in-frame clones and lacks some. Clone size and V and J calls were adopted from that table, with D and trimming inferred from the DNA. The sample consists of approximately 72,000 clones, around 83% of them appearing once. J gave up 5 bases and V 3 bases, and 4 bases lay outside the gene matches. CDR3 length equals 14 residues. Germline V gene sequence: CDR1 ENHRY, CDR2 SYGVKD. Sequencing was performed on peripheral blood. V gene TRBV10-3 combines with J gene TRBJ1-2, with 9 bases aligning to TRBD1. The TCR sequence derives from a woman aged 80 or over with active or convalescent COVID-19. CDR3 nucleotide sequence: TGTGCCATCAGTGATCCCGGGACAGGGTATGGCTACACCTTC. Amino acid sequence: CAISDPGTGYGYTF.